This TCR beta chain derives from a study of blood T cell repertoires in COVID-19 (TCRdb year 2020). Looking at the study overall: The collaborator samples originated in the United States, Italy and Spain and spanned the acute and convalescent phases of COVID-19. Deeply sampled blood TCRbeta repertoires from subjects exposed to, actively infected with, or recovered from COVID-19 were included in the dataset. The sample metadata nearly always contained a de-identified subject ID, COVID-19 status, age in years and sex. A freely available public database, intended as a resource for researchers studying the immune response to SARS-CoV-2, is where the repertoires were released. The samples were drawn from two sources: the first 160 participants of the ongoing ImmuneRACE study, and 950 to 1,500 subjects contributed by 6 global collaborators. The material from the prospective study consisted of cDNA or gDNA derived from T cells, B-cell-depleted T cells, or PBMCs. HLA class I and class II types, where available, came from metadata supplied by the sample provider rather than from assay-based typing. Study-wide conclusions, independent of this receptor: Clinical and demographic metadata were provided uncurated, with the amount varying by source and participant.

Each collaborating institution followed its own protocols to collect whole blood in K2EDTA tubes. For TCRbeta analysis, collaborators shipped samples as frozen whole blood, isolated PBMCs, or DNA extracted from either of those sample types. Note on this clone: What antigen it recognizes has not been identified. Base qualities are missing; no much larger clone stands one base away.

The immunoSEQ Assay, a bias-controlled multiplex PCR, was used to amplify TCRbeta CDR3 regions from genomic DNA. The original methods were these. The number of nucleated cells in each sample was estimated by amplification of reference gene primers within the assay. To quantify the absolute abundance of each unique TCRbeta CDR3 rearrangement, sequence reads were collapsed and filtered. For each sample, productive Simpson clonality was calculated as the square root of Simpson's diversity index across productive rearrangements. TCRdb mirrors the immuneACCESS table, restricted to in-frame sequences. Some clones are absent from its copies; in checked studies, under half trace to an unresolved V gene, and the reason for the others is unknown. From that table come the V and J calls and clone size; the DNA was used to work out D and trimming. The sample includes about 86,000 clones, with roughly 83% observed a single time. The ten largest clones add up to 31% of the sample.

Input material: peripheral blood. This TCR derives from a woman aged 80 or older with active or convalescent COVID-19.

The sequenced DNA: TGCAGTGCTAGTGGCCTCGGGGCAACTAATGAAAAACTGTTTTTT. Its protein is CSASGLGATNEKLFF. The chain joins TRBV20-1 to TRBJ1-4; the D gene lacks a confident call. The germline V gene (reference sequence) provides CDR1 DFQATT and CDR2 SNEGSKA. Trimming at the junction amounts to 3 bases on V and 0 bases on J, and the germline ends lie 11 bases apart. The CDR3 starts with the cysteine, ends with the phenylalanine, and has 15 residues. Just CDR3 DNA is preserved here, 45 bases in frame from base 1.